These 28 T cell receptor beta chains share one sample of origin, sequenced in a study of STAT3 mutations in large granular lymphocyte leukemia. Only in-frame clones appear in the TCRdb table, and some are missing; sequencing was by immunoSEQ multiplex PCR. The sample includes approximately 15,000 clones, roughly 91% seen only once; the top ten take under 9%. The study, taken as a whole, reports: Every T-LGLL patient had at least one immunodominant TCRbeta clonotype.

Their antigen targets remain unknown. Sequenced: peripheral blood mononuclear cells. The receptors were sampled from a woman in her fifties or sixties with T-cell large granular lymphocyte leukemia. Some clones in this sample may be carry-over from other donors' samples.

The V and J genes are TRBV29-1 and TRBJ2-2, with 11 bases aligning to TRBD2. The germline V gene has CDR1 SQVTM and CDR2 ANQGSEA. The CDR3 is made up of 13 amino acids. V gave up 6 bases and J gave up 8 bases; unmatched junction bases: 5. CDR3 sequence reads: CSVGLAADGELFF. The DNA of the CDR3 is TGCAGCGTGGGACTAGCGGCGGATGGGGAGCTGTTTTTT.

In DNA form, the CDR3 reads TGTGCCAGCAGCCCGCGGGACAGGAAAAACATTCAGTACTTC. Translating gives CASSPRDRKNIQYF. The gene calls are TRBV5-4 and TRBJ2-4; TRBD1 aligns across 8 bases. The CDR3 extends over 14 amino acids. The germline V gene encodes CDR1 SGHNT and CDR2 YYREEE (reference sequence). After removal of 4 bases from V and 4 bases from J, the junction contained 4 bases not matched to a gene. The variable domain in full, with the rest retrieved from reference TRBV5-4 and TRBJ2-4, is ETGVTQSPTHLIKTRGQQVTLRCSSQSGHNTVSWYQQALGQGPQFIFQYYREEENGRGNFPPRFSGLQFPNYSSELNVNALELDDSALYLCASSPRDRKNIQYFGAGTRLSVL.

The chain combines TRBV27 with TRBJ2-7; 11 nucleotides line up with TRBD1. In germline, CDR1 is MNHEY, CDR2 SMNVEV (reference sequence). Trimming removed 7 bases from V and 2 bases from J; junction bases left unmatched: 16. CDR3 size: 18 residues. The CDR3 loop is CASTRTGTGGSLAYEQYF. CDR3 DNA: TGTGCCAGCACCCGGACAGGGACAGGGGGGTCCCTCGCCTACGAGCAGTACTTC.

This clone was detected once. The chain links TRBV5-6 to TRBJ1-1; D ambiguous. The CDR3 extends over 12 amino acids. V was trimmed by 4 bases and J by 6 bases, leaving 10 bases between them. Germline loops: CDR1 SGHDT, CDR2 YYEEEE. The CDR3 here is CASSPDGAEAFF. The CDR3 DNA reads as TGTGCCAGCAGCCCGGACGGGGCTGAAGCTTTCTTT.

This clone was counted a single time. This sequence joins TRBV5-4 and TRBJ2-2; D is undetermined. V was shortened by 4 bases and J by 0 bases, with 13 bases between the two germline ends. Germline V gene sequence: CDR1 SGHNT, CDR2 YYREEE (reference sequence). The CDR3 runs 16 residues. For the CDR3, the DNA is TGTGCCAGCAGCCCCACCCAGGCACCGAACACCGGGGAGCTGTTTTTT. Translating gives CASSPTQAPNTGELFF.

This chain connects TRBV4-1 to TRBJ2-3; D is unresolved. The CDR3 has 14 residues. Germline-derived CDR1 and CDR2 are MGHRA and YSYEKL. Trimming took off 0 bases at V and 6 bases at J, with 10 bases between the two ends. The CDR3: CASSQEHARDTQYF. The CDR3 DNA is TGCGCCAGCAGCCAAGAGCACGCTAGGGATACGCAGTATTTT.

CDR3 nucleotide sequence: TGTGCCAGCTCACCGCCCGAAGGACTAGCGGGTGAGCAGTACTTC. Translated: CASSPPEGLAGEQYF. The chain has TRBV18 and TRBJ2-7, with TRBD2 identical over 11 bases. CDR3 length: 15 amino acids. Germline V gene data show CDR1 as KGHSH and CDR2 as LQKENI. V shed 3 bases, J shed 7 bases, and the junction held 8 bases outside the gene matches.

The chain employs TRBV4-1 and TRBJ2-7; 7 bases match TRBD2. The J segment lost 1 base and the V segment lost 4 bases, leaving 13 bases of the junction unmatched. CDR1 and CDR2 from the germline V gene are MGHRA and YSYEKL. CDR3 size: 17 residues. CDR3 bases: TGCGCCAGCAGCCTACCTAGTGGCGGGAGTGCTTCCTACGAGCAGTACTTC. This codes for CASSLPSGGSASYEQYF.

V is TRBV5-4 and J is TRBJ1-4, with 7 bases aligning to TRBD1. CDR3 size: 14 residues. The V segment lost 5 bases and the J segment 7 bases; nucleotides outside the gene matches: 8. The germline CDR1 and CDR2 sequences are SGHNT and YYREEE (reference sequence). The CDR3 reads CASRQTGDGEKLFF. The CDR3 nucleotides are TGTGCCAGCAGACAAACAGGGGATGGTGAAAAACTGTTTTTT. The full variable domain, in which reference TRBV5-4 and TRBJ1-4 provide the parts outside the CDR3, is ETGVTQSPTHLIKTRGQQVTLRCSSQSGHNTVSWYQQALGQGPQFIFQYYREEENGRGNFPPRFSGLQFPNYSSELNVNALELDDSALYLCASRQTGDGEKLFFGSGTQLSVL.

This chain links TRBV10-3 with TRBJ2-7; D ambiguous. CDR3 length: 12 residues. V lost 0 bases and J lost 6, with 6 bases in between. Germline CDR1 ENHRY, CDR2 SYGVKD. CDR3 sequence (DNA): TGTGCCATCAGTGAGTCGACTCTCGAGCAGTACTTC. This gives the protein CAISESTLEQYF.

J is TRBJ2-1 and V is TRBV4-3, with 12 bases fitting TRBD2. Germline CDR1 reads LGHNA; CDR2 reads YSLEER. The J segment lost 1 base and the V segment lost 4 bases, leaving 8 bases of the junction unmatched. CDR3 length: 18 residues. CDR3 nucleotides: TGCGCCAGCAGCCGGAGTCTAGCGGGAGGGCCGTCCTACAATGAGCAGTTCTTC. It specifies CASSRSLAGGPSYNEQFF.

The chain uses TRBV7-9 and TRBJ1-5; 8 bases map to TRBD1. Germline CDR1 and CDR2: SEHNR and FQNEAQ (reference sequence). V lost 5 bases, J lost 2 bases, and 5 bases stayed unmatched. This CDR3 region has 15 residues. The CDR3 region is CASSATGAGNQPQHF. CDR3 nucleotide sequence: TGTGCCAGCAGCGCGACAGGGGCAGGCAATCAGCCCCAGCATTTT.

The chain employs TRBV2 and TRBJ1-1; TRBD1 matches 7 bases. The CDR3 is 13 residues long. J lost 5 bases, V lost 6 bases, and 6 bases had no gene match. Germline CDR1 and CDR2: SNHLY and FYNNEI. CDR3 residues: CASRDRRGTEAFF. CDR3 in DNA: TGTGCCAGCAGGGACAGGAGGGGGACTGAAGCTTTCTTT.

The gene calls are TRBV30 and TRBJ2-7, with D unresolved. This CDR3 spans 12 amino acids. Germline values: CDR1 GTSNPN, CDR2 SVGIG (reference sequence). Deletions cut 1 base from V and 9 bases from J, with 13 bases between. Here the CDR3 DNA reads TGTGCCTGGAGTGACCCCCGAGTGGGGCAGTACTTC. Translated: CAWSDPRVGQYF. Complete variable domain (other parts from reference TRBV30 and TRBJ2-7): SQTIHQWPATLVQPVGSPLSLECTVEGTSNPNLYWYRQAAGRGLQLLFYSVGIGQISSEVPQNLSASRPQDRQFILSSKKLLLSDSGFYLCAWSDPRVGQYFGPGTRLTVT.

The chain recombines TRBV18 with TRBJ2-3; 7 nucleotides line up with TRBD1. Germline assignment: CDR1 KGHSH and CDR2 LQKENI. V shed 4 bases and J 4 bases; nucleotides not matched to a gene: 11. There are 16 residues in the CDR3. CDR3 loop: CASSHTGAGIADTQYF. The CDR3 DNA is TGTGCCAGCTCACACACAGGGGCTGGTATCGCAGATACGCAGTATTTT.

The chain uses TRBV7-2 and TRBJ2-5; 11 bases map to TRBD2. J lost 7 bases, V lost 0 bases, and 10 bases had no gene match. This CDR3 is built from 17 residues. Germline V gene sequence: CDR1 SGHTA, CDR2 FQGNSA. The CDR3 nucleotides are TGTGCCAGCAGCTTAGCGTCTAGCGGGAGGCCGGGAACGACCCAGTACTTC. It yields the protein CASSLASSGRPGTTQYF.

This clone showed up just once. The chain carries TRBV30 and TRBJ1-3, with unresolved D. Trimming took 4 bases from V and 0 from J, leaving 10 bases between them. The CDR3 length is 14 residues. The V gene's germline CDR1 is GTSNPN and CDR2 SVGIG (reference sequence). CDR3 amino acids: CAWKGRASGNTIYF. Written as DNA, the CDR3 is TGTGCCTGGAAGGGAAGAGCCTCTGGAAACACCATATATTTT. Filled out from reference TRBV30 and TRBJ1-3, the complete variable domain reads SQTIHQWPATLVQPVGSPLSLECTVEGTSNPNLYWYRQAAGRGLQLLFYSVGIGQISSEVPQNLSASRPQDRQFILSSKKLLLSDSGFYLCAWKGRASGNTIYFGEGSWLTVV.

The V call is TRBV6-5, the J call TRBJ1-1; possibly TRBD1 for D (5 bases). Germline assignment: CDR1 MNHEY and CDR2 SVGAGI. Between the trimmed V and J ends, which lost 5 bases and 4 bases, there was a span of 11 bases. This CDR3 region has 13 residues. In DNA, the CDR3 is TGTGCCAGCAGTAATGTAAGGGGCACTGAAGCTTTCTTT. This encodes CASSNVRGTEAFF.

This clone was recorded only once. The chain couples TRBV13 to TRBJ1-1; TRBD1 is a possible D gene (5 bases). The CDR3 has 18 residues. In germline, CDR1 is PRHDT, CDR2 FYEKMQ (reference sequence). Trimming cost V 2 bases and J 0 bases, with 19 bases left between them. The CDR3 here is CASSLQGLYQGLNTEAFF. DNA of the CDR3: TGTGCCAGCAGCTTACAAGGCTTGTACCAGGGCCTGAACACTGAAGCTTTCTTT. The full variable domain, with the rest looked up from reference TRBV13 and TRBJ1-1, is AAGVIQSPRHLIKEKRETATLKCYPIPRHDTVYWYQQGPGQDPQFLISFYEKMQSDKGSIPDRFSAQQFSDYHSELNMSSLELGDSALYFCASSLQGLYQGLNTEAFFGQGTRLTVV.

This chain joins TRBV18 and TRBJ2-7; TRBD1 matches at 7 bases. This CDR3 is 15 amino acids long. V was pared by 1 base and J by 2 bases, with 5 bases of the junction left unmatched. Germline CDR1 reads KGHSH; CDR2 reads LQKENI. DNA for the CDR3: TGTGCCAGCTCACCACGGACAGGATTGACCTACGAGCAGTACTTC. Protein: CASSPRTGLTYEQYF.

The chain couples TRBV11-2 to TRBJ2-7; 13 bases fit TRBD2. The V segment lost 5 bases and the J segment 4 bases; nucleotides outside the gene matches: 11. CDR3 length: 17 amino acids. The germline V gene encodes CDR1 SGHAT and CDR2 FQNNGV. DNA for the CDR3: TGTGCCAGCAGCCTTGGGACTAGCGGGATGGGACTGTACGAGCAGTACTTC. Its translation is CASSLGTSGMGLYEQYF.

The chain's CDR3 is CASSFEREGFGQYF. CDR3 DNA: TGTGCCAGCAGCTTCGAGCGGGAGGGATTCGGGCAGTACTTC. This sequence joins TRBV7-9 and TRBJ2-7; TRBD2 matches at 10 bases. Germline V lookup: CDR1 SEHNR, CDR2 FQNEAQ (reference sequence). The trim removed 3 bases at V and 9 bases at J, leaving 8 bases unmatched. This CDR3 has 14 amino acids.

The chain employs TRBV5-4 and TRBJ1-1; D remains unclear. The germline V gene has CDR1 SGHNT and CDR2 YYREEE (reference sequence). Trimming cost V 1 base and J 2 bases, with 0 bases left between them. CDR3 size: 11 residues. DNA of the CDR3: TGTGCCAGCAGCTTGAACACTGAAGCTTTCTTT. This translates into CASSLNTEAFF.

Notes on this clone: Other DNA sequences in this specimen translate into the identical CDR3. This chain links TRBV18 with TRBJ2-7; the D is unclear. Germline V gene data show CDR1 as KGHSH and CDR2 as LQKENI. V lost 2 bases and J lost 2, with 4 bases in between. This CDR3 comprises 12 residues. In DNA form, the CDR3 reads TGTGCCAGCTCACCAGGGACCTACGAGCAGTACTTC. Protein product: CASSPGTYEQYF.

The chain has TRBV18 and TRBJ2-7; tentatively, D is TRBD2 (7 bases). V lost 2 bases to trimming and J lost 1 base, with 15 bases between them. The V gene's germline CDR1 is KGHSH and CDR2 LQKENI. The length of the CDR3 is 16 residues. In DNA form, the CDR3 reads TGTGCCAGCTCACCAAGACGGGGGGCGCGATCCTACGAGCAGTACTTC. Translated: CASSPRRGARSYEQYF.

This clone has a single count. The chain uses TRBV4-1 and TRBJ2-3, with 9 positions matching TRBD2. Germline-derived CDR1 and CDR2 are MGHRA and YSYEKL. The CDR3 is 18 amino acids. V lost 0 bases, J lost 6 bases, and 13 bases stayed unmatched. As DNA, the CDR3 is TGCGCCAGCAGCCAAGATTCCTTCTTAGCGGGAGTTGCGGATACGCAGTATTTT. Translating gives CASSQDSFLAGVADTQYF.

The J gene is TRBJ1-4, the V gene TRBV9; D possibly corresponds to TRBD1 (6 bases). This CDR3 has 15 residues. V lost 4 bases to trimming and J lost 4 bases, with 14 bases between them. Per germline, CDR1 SGDLS and CDR2 YYNGEE. CDR3 residues: CASSFSDRHNEKLFF. In DNA form, the CDR3 reads TGTGCCAGCAGCTTCTCGGACAGACATAATGAAAAACTGTTTTTT.

The V and J genes are TRBV7-9 and TRBJ2-7; 8 nucleotides match TRBD1. J was trimmed by 5 bases and V by 2 bases; bases with no gene match: 8. Germline CDR1 reads SEHNR; CDR2 reads FQNEAQ (reference sequence). This CDR3 region has 15 residues. The CDR3 sequence: CASSLSAGGNDEQYF. The CDR3 nucleotides are TGTGCCAGCAGCTTATCGGCAGGGGGCAACGACGAGCAGTACTTC. Full variable domain (rest looked up from reference TRBV7-9 and TRBJ2-7): DTGVSQNPRHKITKRGQNVTFRCDPISEHNRLYWYRQTLGQGPEFLTYFQNEAQLEKSRLLSDRFSAERPKGSFSTLEIQRTEQGDSAMYLCASSLSAGGNDEQYFGPGTRLTVT.